The source of this T cell receptor beta chain is a study of Ad26.COV2.S vaccination and SARS-CoV-2 variants (dated by TCRdb to the early 2020s). Turning to the overall study: Sequencing of the TCRbeta repertoire served to evaluate the specificity and breadth of SARS-CoV-2-reactive T cell receptors following Ad26.COV2.S vaccination. A total of roughly 32 samples were included in the TCR-sequenced set, comprising roughly 19 Ad26.COV2.S vaccine recipients, 5 placebo recipients and 8 SARS-CoV-2 convalescent individuals.

In the paper's terms, the time point label means: individuals recovered from natural SARS-CoV-2 infection. TCRbeta CDR3 regions were sequenced with the immunoSEQ Assay. After extraction, genomic DNA underwent amplification by bias-controlled multiplex PCR, followed by high-throughput sequencing. Turning to the authors' computational methods: Collapsing and filtering of sequences were performed to quantify the absolute abundance of each unique TCRbeta CDR3 region. Usable DNA was measured by amplifying reference genes present in all nucleated cells, and TCRbeta template counts were normalized to that usable DNA to estimate T cell fraction. Repertoire TCRs were annotated as SARS-CoV-2-specific when V gene, CDR3 amino acid sequence and J gene were exactly matched to a known reactive TCR set. MIRA supplied the reference SARS-CoV-2 TCR set, which was filtered for enrichment in COVID-19-positive ImmuneCODE repertoires so that public or cross-reactive TCRs were removed. Drawing on the MIRA antigens, annotated TCRs were analysed further at the level of specific ORF or position within ORF. Depth was the summed frequency of annotated unique rearrangements, while breadth was defined as annotated unique rearrangements over total unique productive rearrangements. Two-sided Wilcoxon rank-sum tests were applied when comparing TCR breadth between groups. Sourced from immuneACCESS, this table was stored by TCRdb with only in-frame sequences that have V and J called. A share of the clones is absent; for the studies checked, an unresolved V gene accounts for under half, and the remainder has no known explanation. The D gene and trimming were derived from the DNA, and the V and J assignments and clone size from that table. Present in this sample are over 110,000 clones, roughly 85% of which were seen just once. The ten most abundant clones make up about 5% of the sample.

Study-wide conclusions, independent of this receptor: Vaccine and placebo recipients had comparable non-spike TCR breadth, which fits with the vaccine containing only spike. Spike-specific TCR breadth was higher in Ad26.COV2.S recipients than in placebo recipients (P = 0.0014). It was noted by the authors that total T cell responses may have been underestimated by the TCR breadth and depth analyses. After vaccination, spike-specific CD8+ and CD4+ T cell responses were reported to show substantial breadth.

Worth noting for this clone: What antigen it recognizes has not been identified. No base quality information exists; no much larger clone differs at one position.

This specimen was peripheral blood, taken after recovery from COVID-19. This receptor was obtained from a human donor who had recovered from COVID-19.

The nucleotide sequence is given as TGCGCCAGCAGTCTTACACGGTGGGATGAAAAACTGTTTTTT. It is translated as CASSLTRWDEKLFF. The sequence joins TRBV4-3 to TRBJ1-4; the D gene remains uncertain. The CDR3 runs 14 amino acids, cysteine and phenylalanine included. The DNA shown is the 42-base CDR3, in frame from base 1. CDR1 is given as LGHNA and CDR2 as YSLEER, both from the germline V gene. V loses 6 bases of germline sequence and J loses 6 bases, and the interval between the two ends is 14 bases.